This is a list of T cell receptor beta chains from one sample in a study of shared clonotypes between healthy human individuals. Produced via immunoSEQ multiplex PCR; TCRdb's table is partial and in-frame only. Found here are around 2.1 million clones, approximately 94% of them singletons; the top ten hold less than 0.15%. Source material: naive CD4+ T cells sorted from blood. The receptors were gathered from a man in his late teens or twenties in good health. Both conserved end residues are part of each CDR3.

v_call | cdr3_aa
TRBV7-2 | CASSLVYSGTEQFF
TRBV5-6 | CASSEFDYEQYF
TRBV6-6 | CASSYFELAGRETQYF
TRBV27 | CASSSRTGTLTNQPQHF
TRBV7-8 | CASRDRGKVKLFF
TRBV19 | CASSIGAKQETQYF
TRBV5-1 | CASSGVQETQYF
TRBV6-6 | CASSSQITDTQYF
TRBV4-3 | CASSQDYVTENSPLHF
TRBV6-1 | CASRLTSNDYEQYF
TRBV5-1 | CASSREWEDEQYF
TRBV10-1 | CASSEGDTTDTQYF
TRBV25-1 | CASSDPSGGSYNEQFF
TRBV6-5 | CASSSFGREKLFF
TRBV7-8 | CASSPWASDTQYF
TRBV5-4 | CASSLSGSTAYNEQFF
TRBV29-1 | CSVGPGFYGYTF
TRBV19 | CASSMDRGRTGELFF
TRBV11-2 | CASSRTGFTTEAFF
TRBV11-2 | CASSSQGVTNEKLFF
TRBV5-1 | CASMGGFSYNSPLHF
TRBV28 | CASSPKVGQGAYEQYF
TRBV30 | CAWSRRTRSPLHF
TRBV5-5 | CASSWDGGSGNTIYF
TRBV9 | CASSPQSANTEAFF
TRBV15 | CATSTDRGGNTEAFF
TRBV5-6 | CASSPETGLHTDTQYF
TRBV7-9 | CASSARPGMNTEAFF
TRBV6-1 | CASSEVEGRGNTEAFF
TRBV5-6 | CASSLPTEYNSPLHF
TRBV27 | CASRNAGTPVYEQYF
TRBV28 | CASSLVGPPEAFF
TRBV11-3 | CASSLAGTSSHNEQFF
TRBV28 | CASSSSSGTRTGELFF
TRBV11-2 | CASSLEYRTEAFF
TRBV30 | CAWREGVFGMTNTEAFF
TRBV11-2 | CASSWAGNQPQHF
TRBV6-5 | CASSSRGGGNTGELFF
TRBV11-3 | CASSLSGGRQETQYF
TRBV2 | CASSSQGNEQYF
TRBV5-3 | CARSQTGQGASGYTF
TRBV4-2 | CASSQVGTGGNEQFF
TRBV6-6 | CASSTGQSTDTQYF
TRBV18 | CASSSGLKSSYNEQFF
TRBV27 | CASSDRREYTDTQYF
TRBV7-9 | CASSLVPGAGGNTIYF
TRBV5-1 | CASSLVSGSYNEQFF
TRBV5-5 | CASSFQGPREAFF
TRBV14 | CASSQAETQYF
TRBV5-1 | CASSRDRDRETQYF
TRBV5-1 | CASSPKAGGPGGTGELFF
TRBV7-3 | CASSLKLLGNTIYF
TRBV5-6 | CASSLVGWTGGLSETQYF
TRBV10-2 | CASSESVGSVRQETQYF
TRBV7-2 | CASSLGLTSQYF